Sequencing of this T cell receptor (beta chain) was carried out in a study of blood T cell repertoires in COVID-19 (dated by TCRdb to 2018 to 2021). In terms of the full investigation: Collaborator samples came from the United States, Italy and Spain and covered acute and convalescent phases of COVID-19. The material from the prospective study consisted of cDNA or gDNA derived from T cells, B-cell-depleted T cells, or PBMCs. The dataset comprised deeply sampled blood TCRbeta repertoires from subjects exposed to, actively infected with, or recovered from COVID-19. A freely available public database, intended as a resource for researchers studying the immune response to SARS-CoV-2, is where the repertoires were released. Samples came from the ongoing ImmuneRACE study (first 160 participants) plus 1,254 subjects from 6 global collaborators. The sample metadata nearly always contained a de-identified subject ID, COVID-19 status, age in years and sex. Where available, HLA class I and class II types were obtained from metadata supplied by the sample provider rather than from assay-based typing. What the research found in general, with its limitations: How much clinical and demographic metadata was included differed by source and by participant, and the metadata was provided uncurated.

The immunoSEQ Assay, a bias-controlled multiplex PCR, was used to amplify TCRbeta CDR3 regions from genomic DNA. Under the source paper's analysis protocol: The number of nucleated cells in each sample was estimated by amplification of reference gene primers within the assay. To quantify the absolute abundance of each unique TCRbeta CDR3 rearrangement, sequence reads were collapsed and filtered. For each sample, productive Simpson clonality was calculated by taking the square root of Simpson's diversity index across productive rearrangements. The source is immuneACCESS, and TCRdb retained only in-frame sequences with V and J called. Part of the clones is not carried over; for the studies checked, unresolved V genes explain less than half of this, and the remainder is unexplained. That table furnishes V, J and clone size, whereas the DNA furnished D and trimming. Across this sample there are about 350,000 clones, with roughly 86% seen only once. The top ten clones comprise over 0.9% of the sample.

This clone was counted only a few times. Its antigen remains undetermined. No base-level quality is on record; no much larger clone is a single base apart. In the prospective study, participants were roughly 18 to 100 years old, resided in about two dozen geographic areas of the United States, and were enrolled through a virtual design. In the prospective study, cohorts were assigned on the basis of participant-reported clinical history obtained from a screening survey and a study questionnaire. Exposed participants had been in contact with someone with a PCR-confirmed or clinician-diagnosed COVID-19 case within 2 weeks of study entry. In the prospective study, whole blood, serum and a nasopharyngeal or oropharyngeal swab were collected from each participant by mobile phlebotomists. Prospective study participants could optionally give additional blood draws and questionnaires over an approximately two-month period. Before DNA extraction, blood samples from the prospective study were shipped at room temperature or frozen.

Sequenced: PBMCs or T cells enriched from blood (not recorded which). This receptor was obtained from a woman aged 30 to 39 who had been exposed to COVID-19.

The nucleotides read TGTGCCAGCAGTTACGGGAGGGCCTGGGGGACCGGGGAGCTGTTTTTT. The resulting protein is CASSYGRAWGTGELFF. Recombination joined TRBV6-5 with TRBJ2-2; TRBD2 fits 7 bases in the junction. After removal of 2 bases from V and 5 bases from J, the junction retains 8 bases not matched to a gene. For CDR1 and CDR2, the germline V gene lists MNHEY and SVGAGI. The CDR3 numbers 16 residues from cysteine through phenylalanine. Only CDR3 DNA remains: 48 bases, in frame from the first base.